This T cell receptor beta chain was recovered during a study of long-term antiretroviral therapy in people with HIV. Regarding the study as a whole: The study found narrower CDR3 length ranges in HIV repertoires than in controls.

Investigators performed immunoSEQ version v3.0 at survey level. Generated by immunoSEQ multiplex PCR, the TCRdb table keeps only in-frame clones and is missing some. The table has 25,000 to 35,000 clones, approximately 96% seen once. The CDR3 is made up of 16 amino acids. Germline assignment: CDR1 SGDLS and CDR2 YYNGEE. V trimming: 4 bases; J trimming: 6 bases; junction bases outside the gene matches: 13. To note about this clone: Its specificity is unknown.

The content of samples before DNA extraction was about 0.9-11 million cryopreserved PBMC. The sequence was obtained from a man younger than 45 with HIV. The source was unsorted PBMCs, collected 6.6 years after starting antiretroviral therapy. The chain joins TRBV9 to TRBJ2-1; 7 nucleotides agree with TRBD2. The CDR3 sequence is CASSPQTGLLINEQFF. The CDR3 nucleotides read TGTGCCAGCAGCCCACAGACGGGACTACTCATCAATGAGCAGTTCTTC.